This record concerns one TCR beta chain sequence. Its antigen remains unknown. This sample stems from a study of identical twins. This CDR3 spans 16 amino acids. The V and J ends lost 4 bases and 2 bases, in that order; junction bases with no gene match: 6. CDR1 is SEHNR, CDR2 FQNEAQ, per germline (reference sequence). TCRdb reprocessed the 5' RACE reads with MiXCR, giving one entry per CDR3 protein. Of 450,000 or so distinct CDR3 sequences listed, roughly an eighth were seen once; the top ten hold 0.95% to 1%. The study's findings and limits: Out-of-frame alpha sequences shared by twins showed excess low generation probability.

These records were also assigned to another study, of yellow fever vaccine responses in identical twins. In that study: Twins' vaccine T cell response reportedly gave the appearance of partial convergence and partial personalization.

The gene calls are TRBV7-9 and TRBJ1-4; 8 bases are a match to TRBD1. Sequencing input: CD4+ T cells sorted from blood. The source is a woman aged 18-30 years in good health. CDR3 nucleotide sequence: TGTGCCAGCAGCTCCGGACAGGGAAGGACTAATGAAAAACTGTTTTTT. Its translation is CASSSGQGRTNEKLFF.